Shown below are 21 T cell receptor beta chains from a single sample sequenced in a study of T-cell reconstitution after alpha-beta-depleted transplantation in children. Researchers prepared the TCRbeta library using unique molecular identifiers, the study reports. TCRdb recomputed calls from the PCR reads with MiXCR, one row per CDR3 protein. The profile shows hundreds of thousands of distinct CDR3 sequences, around 23% of them singletons. Sample: PBMCs, mostly from graft donor cells, taken 360 days after TCRalphabeta/CD19-depleted stem cell transplant. The receptors originated from a boy less than two years old who had a stem cell transplant for acute myeloid leukemia, so the T cells may come from the graft donor.

In its sample, this clonotype was seen many times. The chain recombines TRBV7-9 with TRBJ2-7; 10 nucleotides match TRBD2. The CDR3 runs 13 residues. With V trimmed by 6 bases and J by 5 bases, 4 bases remained unmatched. Per the germline V gene, CDR1 is SEHNR and CDR2 is FQNEAQ (reference sequence). CDR3: CASSPSGGHEQYV. The CDR3 nucleotides are TGTGCCAGCAGTCCTAGCGGGGGCCACGAGCAGTACGTC.

This clonotype was seen a handful of times. J is TRBJ2-3 and V is TRBV12-3 or TRBV12-4; 8 bases fit TRBD1. This CDR3 spans 16 amino acids. V trimming: 3 bases; J trimming: 6 bases; junction bases outside the gene matches: 11. CDR3 nucleotides: TGTGCCAGCAGTTTCCAGACAGGGGCGGCTGGGGATACGCAGTATTTT. Translation gives CASSFQTGAAGDTQYF.

This sequence joins TRBV7-8 and TRBJ2-7, with D possibly called TRBD1 or TRBD2 (6 bases each). The CDR3 loop spans 15 amino acids. V lost 1 base to trimming and J lost 3 bases, with 13 bases between them. Germline assignment: CDR1 SGHVS and CDR2 FQNEAQ. The CDR3 is CASSLVTGARYEQYV. DNA of the CDR3: TGTGCCAGCAGCTTAGTTACGGGGGCTCGCTACGAGCAGTACGTC.

This clonotype has at least ten counts. V gene TRBV24-1 combines with J gene TRBJ2-5, with 8 bases that match TRBD2. The V gene end was trimmed by 1 base and the J gene end by 5 bases; junction bases not matched to a gene: 5. Germline CDR1 reads KGHDR; CDR2 reads SFDVKD. The CDR3 contains 15 residues. In nucleotides, the CDR3 is TGTGCCACCAGTGATTTTGGACTAGCTGGGGAGACCCAGTACTTC. Translation: CATSDFGLAGETQYF.

This clonotype turned up a few times. The chain uses TRBV28 and TRBJ1-1; TRBD1 might be the D (5 bases). CDR3 length: 16 amino acids. Germline V gene sequence: CDR1 MDHEN, CDR2 SYDVKM. V was cut by 5 bases and J by 0 bases, with 16 bases left in between. The CDR3 bases are TGTGCCAGCAGTATGGGAGGGGTTGGGATGAACACTGAAGCTTTCTTT. Translated: CASSMGGVGMNTEAFF.

This clonotype was detected many times. This chain connects TRBV5-1 to TRBJ2-1; TRBD2 matches 12 bases. In germline, CDR1 is SGHRS, CDR2 YFSETQ. Unmatched junction bases numbered 17, after V lost 4 bases and J lost 9 bases. This CDR3 is built from 18 residues. DNA of the CDR3: TGCGCCAGCAGCCGGATCCTAGCGGGGGGGCCGGAAGCGGGTGAGCAGTTCTTC. Translated: CASSRILAGGPEAGEQFF.

There are a few counts of this clonotype. The chain links TRBV20-1 to TRBJ2-1; D is unresolved. Germline V gives CDR1 DFQATT, CDR2 SNEGSKA (reference sequence). This CDR3 is built from 14 residues. The V and J ends lost 6 bases and 2 bases respectively, with 14 bases between them. The CDR3 region is CSARAGDPYNEQFF. The CDR3 DNA follows: TGCAGTGCCCGAGCCGGCGATCCCTACAATGAGCAGTTCTTC.

This clonotype was seen repeatedly, ten times or more. V gene TRBV15 combines with J gene TRBJ2-2; no firm D call. Germline CDR1 and CDR2: LNHNV and YYDKDF (reference sequence). CDR3 length: 12 residues. Trimming pared 4 bases from V and 1 base from J, leaving 1 base between. The CDR3 sequence is CATSKNTGELFF. In DNA form, the CDR3 reads TGTGCCACCAGCAAGAACACCGGGGAGCTGTTTTTT.

CDR3 DNA: TGCAGCGTTGAAGCGGGACAGATGAACACTGAAGCTTTCTTT. Translation gives CSVEAGQMNTEAFF. The chain combines TRBV29-1 with TRBJ1-1, with TRBD1 matching over 7 bases. Trimming at V came to 1 base and at J to 0 bases, leaving 2 bases not matched to a gene. Germline CDR1 SQVTM, CDR2 ANQGSEA. The length of the CDR3 is 14 residues.

The V gene is TRBV12-3 or TRBV12-4, the J gene TRBJ2-1; 9 bases map to TRBD1. This CDR3 region has 14 residues. V shed 6 bases, J shed 7 bases, and the junction held 7 bases outside the gene matches. CDR3 bases: TGTGCCAGCAGCCCGGGACAGGGCCCTAATGAGCAGTTCTTC. As protein: CASSPGQGPNEQFF.

This clonotype was observed a handful of times. Lacking the conserved final phenylalanine or tryptophan, this CDR3 likely reflects a read error. Because the CDR3's place on the DNA is in doubt, the DNA is left out and the CDR3 is given as listed by TCRdb. V usage is TRBV28 and J usage is TRBJ2-7; TRBD1 is the table's D call, not checked against the DNA. Germline V CDR1 and CDR2: MDHEN, SYDVKM. The CDR3 is 8 amino acids in total, end residues counted. CDR3 region: CASHRGRI.

This clonotype was observed a handful of times. J is TRBJ1-6 and V is TRBV20-1; D may be TRBD1 (6 bases). The germline V and J ends were trimmed by 2 bases and 7 bases, with 15 bases remaining between them. The length of the CDR3 is 15 residues. Germline-derived CDR1 and CDR2 are DFQATT and SNEGSKA (reference sequence). The CDR3 region is CSARKNQGPNSPLHF. The CDR3 DNA sequence: TGCAGTGCTAGAAAAAACCAGGGGCCCAATTCACCCCTCCACTTT.

This clonotype has a count of ten or more. The chain has TRBV27 and TRBJ2-2, with 12 bases identical to TRBD2. This CDR3 has 15 amino acids. The V segment lost 9 bases and the J segment 4 bases; nucleotides outside the gene matches: 6. Germline V gene data show CDR1 as MNHEY and CDR2 as SMNVEV (reference sequence). CDR3 in amino acids: CASLTSGGGTGELFF. The CDR3 DNA sequence: TGTGCCAGTCTGACTAGCGGGGGAGGCACCGGGGAGCTGTTTTTT.

This rearrangement joins TRBV30 to TRBJ1-3; D is unclear. V lost 3 bases and J lost 0, with 6 bases in between. Germline CDR1 GTSNPN, CDR2 SVGIG (reference sequence). The CDR3 is 13 amino acids. This CDR3 is CAWSADSGNTIYF. The CDR3 DNA reads TGTGCCTGGAGCGCAGACTCTGGAAACACCATATATTTT. Filled out from reference TRBV30 and TRBJ1-3, the complete variable domain reads SQTIHQWPATLVQPVGSPLSLECTVEGTSNPNLYWYRQAAGRGLQLLFYSVGIGQISSEVPQNLSASRPQDRQFILSSKKLLLSDSGFYLCAWSADSGNTIYFGEGSWLTVV.

There are a few counts of this clonotype. The chain has TRBV6-2 or TRBV6-3 and TRBJ2-1; 7 bases agree with TRBD1. The V gene's germline CDR1 is MNHEY and CDR2 SVGEGT. The CDR3 has 15 residues. The V and J ends lost 7 bases and 14 bases, in that order; junction bases with no gene match: 20. Here the CDR3 reads CASTWWDRPNEMKFF. The CDR3 nucleotides read TGTGCCAGCACCTGGTGGGACAGACCCAATGAGATGAAGTTCTTC.

This clonotype showed up just a few times. The V call is TRBV4-3, the J call TRBJ2-5, with 7 bases lining up with TRBD2. Germline V lookup: CDR1 LGHNA, CDR2 YSLEER. The junction had 9 bases not matched to a gene; V was cut back by 2 bases and J by 0 bases. This CDR3 comprises 17 residues. Here the CDR3 DNA reads TGCGCCAGCAGCCAACTTAACGGGACTACGTACCAAGAGACCCAGTACTTC. Residues: CASSQLNGTTYQETQYF.

V is TRBV6-1 and J is TRBJ2-7; D may match TRBD1 or TRBD2 (6 bases each). Trimming removed 6 bases at V and 8 bases at J, with 17 bases between. CDR3 length equals 13 residues. CDR1 MNHNS and CDR2 SASEGT come from the germline V gene. In nucleotides, the CDR3 is TGTGCCAGCAGCCAGGTTCGGGGGCGGAAGCAGTACGTC. Translated, it gives CASSQVRGRKQYV.

This clonotype has more than one count but fewer than ten. The V and J genes are TRBV6-2 or TRBV6-3 and TRBJ2-3; possibly TRBD2 for D (5 bases). The V end lost 5 bases, the J end lost 4 bases, and 16 bases lay between the germline ends. The germline gives CDR1 MNHEY, CDR2 SVGEGT. This CDR3 spans 15 amino acids. In nucleotides, the CDR3 is TGTGCCAGCAGTCCGTCGAGCGCGAGGGCAGATACGCAGTATTTT. It translates to CASSPSSARADTQYF.

V is TRBV12-3 or TRBV12-4 and J is TRBJ2-4; possibly TRBD1 for D (6 bases). Trimming took 5 bases from V and 0 from J, leaving 17 bases between them. This CDR3 contains 17 residues. The CDR3 protein is CASSPSRQALAKNIQYF. The CDR3 DNA sequence: TGTGCCAGCAGTCCAAGTAGACAGGCTCTAGCCAAAAACATTCAGTACTTC.

The J gene is TRBJ2-2, the V gene TRBV2, with D hard to call. The CDR3 covers 14 residues. The germline gives CDR1 SNHLY, CDR2 FYNNEI. Trimming removed 3 bases at V and 4 bases at J, with 9 bases between. CDR3 loop: CASSEALSTGELFF. CDR3 in DNA: TGTGCCAGCAGTGAGGCTTTGAGCACCGGGGAGCTGTTTTTT.

This clonotype was counted only a few times. V gene TRBV4-3 combines with J gene TRBJ1-6; no reliable D call. Germline lookup yields CDR1 LGHNA and CDR2 YSLEER. Trimming took 0 bases from V and 1 from J, leaving 10 bases between them. The CDR3 has 17 residues. DNA for the CDR3: TGCGCCAGCAGCCAAGAATTGTGGGCTTCCTATAATTCACCCCTCCACTTT. Protein: CASSQELWASYNSPLHF.